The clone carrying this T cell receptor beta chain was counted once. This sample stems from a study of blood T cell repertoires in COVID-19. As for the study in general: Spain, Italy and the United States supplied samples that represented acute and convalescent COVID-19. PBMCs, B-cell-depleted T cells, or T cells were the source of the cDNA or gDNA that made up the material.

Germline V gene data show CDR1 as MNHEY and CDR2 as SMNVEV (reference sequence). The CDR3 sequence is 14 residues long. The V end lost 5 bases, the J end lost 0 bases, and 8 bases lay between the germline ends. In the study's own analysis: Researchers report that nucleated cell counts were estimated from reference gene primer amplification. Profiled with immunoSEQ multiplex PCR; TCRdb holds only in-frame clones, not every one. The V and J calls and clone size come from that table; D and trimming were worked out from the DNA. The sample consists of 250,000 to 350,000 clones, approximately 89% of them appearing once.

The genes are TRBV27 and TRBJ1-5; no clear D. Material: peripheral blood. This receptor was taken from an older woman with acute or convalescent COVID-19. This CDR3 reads CASSRGISNQPQHF. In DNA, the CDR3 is TGTGCCAGCAGTAGAGGGATTAGCAATCAGCCCCAGCATTTT.